The subject of this entry is one T cell receptor beta chain. It lacks a known antigen. Per-nucleotide qualities are absent, and no much larger clonotype sits a single base away. CDR1 and CDR2, looked up from the germline V gene, are MNHEY and SVGAGI. Measured from the cysteine to the phenylalanine, the CDR3 is 14 residues long. The sequence is cut down to CDR3 DNA, 42 bases in frame from base 1. Trimmed from V: 1 base; trimmed from J: 5 bases; junction bases lacking a gene match: 3. The sample comes from a study of blood T cell repertoires in COVID-19 (dated by TCRdb to the early 2020s). About the full investigation: Samples covering the acute and convalescent phases of COVID-19 were provided by collaborators in the United States, Italy and Spain. The material from the prospective study consisted of cDNA or gDNA derived from T cells, B-cell-depleted T cells, or PBMCs. Subjects who had been exposed to COVID-19, were actively infected with it, or had recovered from it provided the deeply sampled blood TCRbeta repertoires that made up the dataset. The repertoires were released in a freely available public database meant as a resource for research on the immune response to SARS-CoV-2. The samples were drawn from the first 160 participants of the ongoing ImmuneRACE study and from 1,254 subjects provided by 6 global collaborators. A de-identified subject ID, COVID-19 status, age in years and sex were almost always included in the sample metadata. Where available, HLA class I and class II types were obtained from metadata supplied by the sample provider rather than from assay-based typing.

TCRbeta CDR3 regions were amplified from genomic DNA by means of the immunoSEQ Assay, a bias-controlled multiplex PCR. As for the authors' bioinformatics: The number of nucleated cells in each sample was estimated by amplification of reference gene primers within the assay. Sequence reads were collapsed and filtered to measure the absolute abundance of every unique TCRbeta CDR3 rearrangement. Productive Simpson clonality was computed per sample as the square root of Simpson's diversity index over productive rearrangements. The immuneACCESS repertoire file appears here via TCRdb, limited to in-frame rearrangements. These files lack a portion of the clones; in checked studies, under half of the deficit traces to unresolved V genes, and the cause of the others is not known. From that table come the V and J calls and clone size; the DNA was used to work out D and trimming. In all, the sample holds 95,000 to 150,000 clones, and roughly three quarters of those were seen once. Approximately 8% of the sample is in the top ten clones.

Whole blood was collected in K2EDTA tubes by collaborating institutions according to the institutions' own protocols. For TCRbeta analysis, collaborator samples were shipped as frozen whole blood, as isolated PBMCs, or as DNA extracted from either sample type. Overall results and qualifications from the work: The quantity of clinical and demographic metadata differed by source and by participant and was supplied without curation.

Sequenced sample: peripheral blood. The chain was built from TRBV6-5 and TRBJ2-7; 9 nucleotides in the junction match TRBD1. The TCR sequence derives from a human donor in a cohort sampled during active COVID-19. The DNA sequence follows: TGTGCCAGCAGTTACTGGGACAGGGCCCACGAGCAGTACTTC. Its protein is CASSYWDRAHEQYF.